This is a list of T cell receptor beta chains from one sample in a study of tissue T cells after allogeneic stem cell transplantation. Sequenced by immunoSEQ multiplex PCR; TCRdb stores in-frame clones only, minus some. The table has about 40,000 clones, roughly 92% seen once. Sample: blood, taken before transplantation. These receptors came from a woman aged 35-75 years who later had graft-versus-host disease after an allogeneic stem cell transplant. Both conserved end residues are part of each CDR3. A D gene is named only where the DNA matches it firmly. The size of a clone is reported for some rows only, either as once, few or many, or as a class for expanded clones.

size: NA
V: TRBV29-1
J: TRBJ2-2
D: TRBD2
DNA: TGCAGCGTTGTCTTGCGGGAGAATACCGGGGAGCTGTTTTTT
CDR3: CSVVLRENTGELFF

size: NA
V: TRBV6-5
J: TRBJ2-3
D: TRBD1
DNA: TGTGCCAGCAGGAGACAGGGTAGGCAGTATTTT
CDR3: CASRRQGRQYF

size: NA
V: TRBV3-1/TRBV3-2
J: TRBJ2-2
D: TRBD2
DNA: TGTGCCAGCAGCCGGACTAGCGGAGGGGGGACCGGGGAGCTGTTTTTT
CDR3: CASSRTSGGGTGELFF

size: NA
V: TRBV5-8
J: TRBJ1-2
D: NA
DNA: TGTGCCAGCAGCTTGCGGGCGACACCCGATGGCTACACCTTC
CDR3: CASSLRATPDGYTF

size: NA
V: TRBV19
J: TRBJ1-3
D: NA
DNA: TGTGCCAGTAGTAACCACGGGGGTGCTGGAAACACCATATATTTT
CDR3: CASSNHGGAGNTIYF

size: NA
V: TRBV7-9
J: TRBJ1-2
D: TRBD1
DNA: TGTGCCAGCAGCTTAGCGTATGAACAGGGGTTGTATGGCTACACCTTC
CDR3: CASSLAYEQGLYGYTF

size: NA
V: TRBV23-1
J: TRBJ1-5
D: NA
DNA: TGCGCCAGGAGGACGGGGGGACGCCAGCCCCAGCATTTT
CDR3: CARRTGGRQPQHF

size: NA
V: TRBV30
J: TRBJ1-4
D: TRBD1
DNA: TGTGCCTGGAGCCTAGGGGGCGCCCGAACAACTAATGAAAAACTGTTTTTT
CDR3: CAWSLGGARTTNEKLFF

size: once
V: TRBV4-3
J: TRBJ1-1
D: NA
DNA: TGCGCCAGCAGCCAAGTGCGAAACACTGAAGCTTTCTTT
CDR3: CASSQVRNTEAFF

size: once
V: TRBV4-1
J: TRBJ2-1
D: TRBD2
DNA: TGCGCCAGCAGCCAAGATAAGTGGGAGGGCCGTGAGCAGTTCTTC
CDR3: CASSQDKWEGREQFF

size: NA
V: TRBV3-1/TRBV3-2
J: TRBJ1-6
D: NA
DNA: TGTGCCAGCAGCCAGACGGTAGATAATTCACCCCTCCACTTT
CDR3: CASSQTVDNSPLHF

size: NA
V: TRBV15
J: TRBJ1-1
D: TRBD1
DNA: TGTGCCACTCACGGGGAACAGGGGAGAAGAGGGAACACTGAAGCTTTCTTT
CDR3: CATHGEQGRRGNTEAFF

size: few
V: TRBV25-1
J: TRBJ2-7
D: NA
DNA: TGTGCCAGCAGTGAATCTGACCGGGACTACGAGCAGTACTTC
CDR3: CASSESDRDYEQYF

size: NA
V: TRBV19
J: TRBJ2-6
D: TRBD1
DNA: TGTGCCAGTAGTTTGACAGGGTACTCTGGGGCCAACGTCCTGACTTTC
CDR3: CASSLTGYSGANVLTF

size: NA
V: TRBV2
J: TRBJ2-7
D: TRBD2
DNA: TGTGCCGCAAGGGTGGGGAGCGGGGGCTCCTACGAGCAGTACTTC
CDR3: CAARVGSGGSYEQYF

size: NA
V: TRBV4-3
J: TRBJ2-6
D: TRBD1
DNA: TGCGCCAGCAGCGCACTGACAGGGGGCTCTGGGGCCAACGTCCTGACTTTC
CDR3: CASSALTGGSGANVLTF